This TCR beta chain was recovered during a study of cytomegalovirus exposure and HLA in healthy donors. Primers included in the PCR were 60 Vbeta and 13 Jbeta primers. The repertoire was sequenced with immunoSEQ multiplex PCR; TCRdb's copy has only in-frame clones and lacks some. This sample has around 120,000 clones, with roughly four fifths found just once. Study-level findings and limits: Previous analysis showed most TCR beta V segments were productive about 87% or about 30% of the time. CMV antigen specificity was confirmed in vitro for a few CMV-associated chains.

This clone was seen a few times. What it binds is unknown. This sequence was found in a woman between 35 and 50 years old in good health and CMV-seronegative. The sequenced material came from PBMCs.

The CDR3: CASSSGTSGPNEQFF. CDR3 nucleotide sequence: TGTGCCAGCAGTTCCGGGACTAGCGGTCCCAATGAGCAGTTCTTC. The chain employs TRBV28 and TRBJ2-1; the match to TRBD2 covers 11 bases. The germline CDR1 and CDR2 sequences are MDHEN and SYDVKM. V lost 4 bases, J lost 6 bases, and 5 bases stayed unmatched. The CDR3 has 15 residues.